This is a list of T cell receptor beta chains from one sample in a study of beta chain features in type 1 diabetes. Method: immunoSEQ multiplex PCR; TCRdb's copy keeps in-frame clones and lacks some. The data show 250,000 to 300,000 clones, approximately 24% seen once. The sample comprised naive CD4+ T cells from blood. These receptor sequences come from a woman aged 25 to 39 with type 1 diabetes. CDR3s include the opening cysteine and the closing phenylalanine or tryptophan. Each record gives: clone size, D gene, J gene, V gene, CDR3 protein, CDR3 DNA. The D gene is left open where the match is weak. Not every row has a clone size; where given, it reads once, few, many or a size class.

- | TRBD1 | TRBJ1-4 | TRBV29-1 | CSVEGRQGGDEKLFF | TGCAGCGTTGAAGGTCGACAGGGGGGAGATGAAAAACTGTTTTTT
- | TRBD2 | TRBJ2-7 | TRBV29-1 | CSVEGGRDGEQYF | TGCAGCGTTGAGGGGGGGAGGGATGGGGAGCAGTACTTC
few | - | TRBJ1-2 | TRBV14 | CASSQGQNRYTF | TGTGCCAGCAGCCAAGGTCAGAACCGCTACACCTTC
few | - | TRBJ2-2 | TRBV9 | CASSVLSGGELFF | TGTGCCAGCAGCGTACTAAGCGGCGGGGAGCTGTTTTTT
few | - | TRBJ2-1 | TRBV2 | CASRGVGNEQFF | TGTGCCAGCAGAGGGGTAGGGAATGAGCAGTTCTTC
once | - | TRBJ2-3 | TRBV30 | CAWSRGGRGDTQYF | TGTGCCTGGAGTCGCGGGGGCAGAGGGGATACGCAGTATTTT
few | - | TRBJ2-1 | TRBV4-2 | CASSQESGSADEQFF | TGTGCCAGCAGCCAAGAGTCGGGGAGCGCGGATGAGCAGTTCTTC
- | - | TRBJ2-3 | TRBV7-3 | CASSFGPGETQYF | TGTGCCAGCAGCTTCGGTCCCGGAGAAACGCAGTATTTT
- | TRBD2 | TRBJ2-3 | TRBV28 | CASSPSSGYPVDTQYF | TGTGCCAGCAGCCCCTCTAGCGGTTACCCGGTGGATACGCAGTATTTT
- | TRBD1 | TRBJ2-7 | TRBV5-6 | CASSYGTGSTYEQYF | TGTGCCAGCAGCTACGGGACAGGGAGTACGTACGAGCAGTACTTC
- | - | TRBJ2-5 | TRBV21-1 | CASSKAAGGETQYF | TGTGCCAGCAGCAAAGCGGCGGGAGGGGAGACCCAGTACTTC
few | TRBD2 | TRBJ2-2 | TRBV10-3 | CAITPSGTNTGELFF | TGTGCCATCACCCCTAGCGGAACGAACACCGGGGAGCTGTTTTTT
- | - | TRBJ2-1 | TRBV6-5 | CASSYSSGSSYNEQFF | TGTGCCAGCAGTTACTCTAGCGGTAGCTCCTACAATGAGCAGTTCTTC
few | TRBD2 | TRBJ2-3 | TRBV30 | CAWALAGYSTDTQYF | TGTGCCTGGGCACTAGCGGGGTATAGCACAGATACGCAGTATTTT
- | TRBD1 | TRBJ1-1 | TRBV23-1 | CASSRDSEMGHTEAFF | TGCGCCAGCAGTCGGGACAGTGAAATGGGTCACACTGAAGCTTTCTTT
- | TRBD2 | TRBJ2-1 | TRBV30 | CAWRLAGGNEQFF | TGTGCCTGGAGATTAGCGGGAGGCAATGAGCAGTTCTTC
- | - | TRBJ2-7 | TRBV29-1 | CSVEVGVQYF | TGCAGCGTTGAAGTGGGAGTGCAGTACTTC
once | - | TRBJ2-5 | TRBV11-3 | CASSLAGTHGGQETQYF | TGTGCCAGCAGCTTAGCTGGGACTCACGGGGGCCAAGAGACCCAGTACTTC
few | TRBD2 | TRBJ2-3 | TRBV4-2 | CASSQAPGLASTDTQYF | TGTGCCAGCAGCCAAGCCCCGGGACTAGCGAGCACAGATACGCAGTATTTT
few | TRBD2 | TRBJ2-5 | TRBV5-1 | CASTTLAGFGGAQYF | TGCGCCAGCACGACCCTAGCGGGATTTGGCGGGGCCCAGTACTTC
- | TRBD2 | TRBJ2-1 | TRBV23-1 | CASSQSPTGGPHNEQFF | TGCGCCAGCAGTCAATCCCCTACGGGAGGGCCCCACAATGAGCAGTTCTTC
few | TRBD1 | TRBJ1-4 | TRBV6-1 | CASSETGGGGKLFF | TGTGCCAGCAGTGAAACAGGGGGCGGAGGAAAACTGTTTTTT
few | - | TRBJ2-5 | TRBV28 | CASRTRDSSEYF | TGTGCCAGCAGAACCAGAGACTCCTCCGAGTACTTC
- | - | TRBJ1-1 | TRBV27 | CASRMNTEAFF | TGTGCCAGCCGTATGAACACTGAAGCTTTCTTT
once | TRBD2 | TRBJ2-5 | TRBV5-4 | CASSLGTSGVKETQYF | TGTGCCAGCAGCTTGGGGACTAGCGGGGTGAAAGAGACCCAGTACTTC
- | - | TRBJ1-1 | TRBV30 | CAWDRLNTEAFF | TGTGCCTGGGACAGGTTGAACACTGAAGCTTTCTTT
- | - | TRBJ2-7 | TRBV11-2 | CASSPDGSGQYF | TGTGCCAGCAGCCCCGATGGCTCTGGGCAGTACTTC
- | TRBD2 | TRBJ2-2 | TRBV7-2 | CASSLVGGRDTGELFF | TGTGCCAGCAGCTTAGTGGGCGGGAGGGACACCGGGGAGCTGTTTTTT
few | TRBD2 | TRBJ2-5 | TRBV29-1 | CSVQTSGQETQYF | TGCAGCGTTCAGACTAGCGGCCAAGAGACCCAGTACTTC
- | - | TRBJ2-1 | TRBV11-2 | CASSSEVLRTGEQFF | TGTGCCAGCAGCTCGGAGGTCCTAAGGACCGGGGAGCAGTTCTTC
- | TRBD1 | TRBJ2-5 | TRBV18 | CASSPGTGTETQYF | TGTGCCAGCTCACCGGGGACAGGAACAGAGACCCAGTACTTC
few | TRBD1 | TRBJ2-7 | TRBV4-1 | CASSQDDLRTGIAYEQYF | TGCGCCAGCAGCCAAGATGATTTGAGGACAGGGATAGCCTACGAGCAGTACTTC
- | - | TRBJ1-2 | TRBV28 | CASSAGPGGYTF | TGTGCCAGCAGTGCCGGACCGGGAGGCTACACCTTC
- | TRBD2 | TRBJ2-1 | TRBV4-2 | CASSPGVAGGLNEQFF | TGTGCCAGCAGCCCCGGGGTAGCGGGAGGGCTTAATGAGCAGTTCTTC
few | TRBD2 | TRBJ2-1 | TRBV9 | CASSVGGLADNEQFF | TGTGCCAGCAGCGTAGGGGGACTAGCTGACAATGAGCAGTTCTTC
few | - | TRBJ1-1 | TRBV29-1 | CKITDSMNTEAFF | TGCAAAATTACGGACAGTATGAACACTGAAGCTTTCTTT